The rows below give T cell receptor beta chains drawn from one sample of a study of cytomegalovirus exposure and HLA in healthy donors. Clones were read by immunoSEQ multiplex PCR, and TCRdb kept only the in-frame ones, dropping some. This table has around 150,000 clones, just over 90% appearing once. Sequenced material: PBMCs. The origin of the receptors is a man between 18 and 29 years old in good health and CMV-seronegative. Each CDR3 is given with its conserved first and last residue. The order of the fields is CDR3 length, V gene, J gene, clone size, D gene, CDR3 protein, CDR3 DNA. D genes are given only for firm matches. Some rows mark clone size as missing; the rest say once, few, many or name a class of expanded clone.

CDR3 length: 15
V gene: TRBV30
J gene: TRBJ2-1
clone size: .
D gene: TRBD2
CDR3 protein: CAWSKGLAGEREQFF
CDR3 DNA: TGTGCCTGGAGTAAGGGACTAGCGGGAGAACGGGAGCAGTTCTTC

CDR3 length: 13
V gene: TRBV5-1
J gene: TRBJ2-7
clone size: .
D gene: .
CDR3 protein: CASSGLQGYEQYF
CDR3 DNA: TGCGCCAGCAGCGGATTACAGGGCTACGAGCAGTACTTC

CDR3 length: 15
V gene: TRBV7-8
J gene: TRBJ2-3
clone size: .
D gene: .
CDR3 protein: CASRLEGSRPDTQYF
CDR3 DNA: TGTGCCAGCAGGCTAGAAGGGAGCAGGCCAGATACGCAGTATTTT

CDR3 length: 16
V gene: TRBV27
J gene: TRBJ1-4
clone size: .
D gene: TRBD1
CDR3 protein: CASSSARTGRIEKLFF
CDR3 DNA: TGTGCCAGCAGTTCTGCCCGGACAGGACGAATTGAAAAACTGTTTTTT

CDR3 length: 18
V gene: TRBV9
J gene: TRBJ2-3
clone size: .
D gene: TRBD2
CDR3 protein: CASTPGGGRAGSTDTQYF
CDR3 DNA: TGTGCCAGCACACCCGGCGGCGGGAGGGCCGGGAGCACAGATACGCAGTATTTT

CDR3 length: 13
V gene: TRBV7-2
J gene: TRBJ2-3
clone size: .
D gene: .
CDR3 protein: CASSARTGDTQYF
CDR3 DNA: TGTGCCAGCAGCGCCCGAACGGGTGATACGCAGTATTTT

CDR3 length: 19
V gene: TRBV19
J gene: TRBJ2-2
clone size: .
D gene: .
CDR3 protein: CASSIRGKPLPANTGELFF
CDR3 DNA: TGTGCCAGTAGTATAAGGGGCAAACCCCTCCCCGCGAACACCGGGGAGCTGTTTTTT

CDR3 length: 15
V gene: TRBV18
J gene: TRBJ2-5
clone size: .
D gene: TRBD1
CDR3 protein: CASSTLDRGPETQYF
CDR3 DNA: TGTGCCAGCTCAACCCTGGACAGGGGGCCAGAGACCCAGTACTTC

CDR3 length: 14
V gene: TRBV13
J gene: TRBJ1-2
clone size: .
D gene: TRBD1
CDR3 protein: CASSRGQGQGGYTF
CDR3 DNA: TGTGCCAGCAGCCGAGGACAGGGGCAGGGCGGCTACACCTTC

CDR3 length: 19
V gene: TRBV7-9
J gene: TRBJ2-5
clone size: .
D gene: TRBD2
CDR3 protein: CASSLFGRPTSGRRETQYF
CDR3 DNA: TGTGCCAGCAGCTTATTTGGCCGCCCGACTAGCGGGAGACGCGAGACCCAGTACTTC

CDR3 length: 20
V gene: TRBV2
J gene: TRBJ1-4
clone size: once
D gene: TRBD1
CDR3 protein: CASSRSAGTGRLLANEKLFF
CDR3 DNA: TGTGCCAGCAGCCGCTCGGCCGGGACAGGAAGGTTGTTGGCTAATGAAAAACTGTTTTTT

CDR3 length: 13
V gene: TRBV4-2
J gene: TRBJ2-7
clone size: .
D gene: TRBD2
CDR3 protein: CASSQGDYYEQYF
CDR3 DNA: TGTGCCAGCAGCCAAGGGGACTACTACGAGCAGTACTTC

CDR3 length: 15
V gene: TRBV11-1
J gene: TRBJ2-2
clone size: .
D gene: .
CDR3 protein: CASSWTGSSTGELFF
CDR3 DNA: TGTGCCAGCAGCTGGACGGGGTCGAGCACCGGGGAGCTGTTTTTT

CDR3 length: 14
V gene: TRBV7-6
J gene: TRBJ1-6
clone size: .
D gene: TRBD1
CDR3 protein: CASSLDRGLSPLHF
CDR3 DNA: TGTGCCAGCAGCTTAGACAGGGGGCTTTCACCCCTCCACTTT

CDR3 length: 13
V gene: TRBV29-1
J gene: TRBJ2-3
clone size: .
D gene: .
CDR3 protein: CSVDYGSLDTQYF
CDR3 DNA: TGCAGCGTTGATTACGGGAGCTTGGATACGCAGTATTTT

CDR3 length: 15
V gene: TRBV7-2
J gene: TRBJ1-6
clone size: .
D gene: .
CDR3 protein: CASSLGNRVGSPLHF
CDR3 DNA: TGTGCCAGCAGCTTAGGAAACAGGGTGGGTTCACCCCTCCACTTT

CDR3 length: 16
V gene: TRBV7-8
J gene: TRBJ1-1
clone size: .
D gene: TRBD1
CDR3 protein: CASSPVDRLMNTEAFF
CDR3 DNA: TGTGCCAGCAGCCCAGTGGACAGGCTTATGAACACTGAAGCTTTCTTT

CDR3 length: 13
V gene: TRBV27
J gene: TRBJ1-4
clone size: .
D gene: .
CDR3 protein: CASSFPGNEKLFF
CDR3 DNA: TGTGCCAGCAGTTTCCCGGGAAATGAAAAACTGTTTTTT

CDR3 length: 14
V gene: TRBV30
J gene: TRBJ2-7
clone size: .
D gene: .
CDR3 protein: CAWNVSAGVGEQYF
CDR3 DNA: TGTGCCTGGAATGTTTCGGCAGGTGTGGGCGAGCAGTACTTC

CDR3 length: 15
V gene: TRBV4-1
J gene: TRBJ1-5
clone size: .
D gene: .
CDR3 protein: CASSQERSGNQPQHF
CDR3 DNA: TGCGCCAGCAGCCAAGAAAGGTCAGGGAATCAGCCCCAGCATTTT

CDR3 length: 15
V gene: TRBV6-4
J gene: TRBJ1-2
clone size: once
D gene: .
CDR3 protein: CASSDHGGALYGYTF
CDR3 DNA: TGTGCCAGCAGTGACCATGGAGGGGCCCTCTATGGCTACACCTTC

CDR3 length: 14
V gene: TRBV7-2
J gene: TRBJ1-5
clone size: .
D gene: TRBD1
CDR3 protein: CASRGGQDNQPQHF
CDR3 DNA: TGTGCCAGCAGAGGGGGACAGGACAATCAGCCCCAGCATTTT

CDR3 length: 13
V gene: TRBV19
J gene: TRBJ1-2
clone size: .
D gene: .
CDR3 protein: CASSMSVYYGYTF
CDR3 DNA: TGTGCCAGTAGTATGTCGGTTTACTATGGCTACACCTTC

CDR3 length: 16
V gene: TRBV15
J gene: TRBJ2-5
clone size: .
D gene: TRBD2
CDR3 protein: CATSGGTSGGRETQYF
CDR3 DNA: TGTGCCACCAGCGGCGGGACTAGCGGGGGGAGGGAGACCCAGTACTTC

CDR3 length: 17
V gene: TRBV28
J gene: TRBJ2-2
clone size: once
D gene: TRBD2
CDR3 protein: CASSLLGTSGNTGELFF
CDR3 DNA: TGTGCCAGCAGTTTACTTGGGACTAGCGGGAACACCGGGGAGCTGTTTTTT

CDR3 length: 15
V gene: TRBV2
J gene: TRBJ1-1
clone size: .
D gene: .
CDR3 protein: CASSGPAGLNTEAFF
CDR3 DNA: TGTGCCAGCAGTGGTCCCGCGGGGCTGAACACTGAAGCTTTCTTT

CDR3 length: 16
V gene: TRBV4-2
J gene: TRBJ1-1
clone size: .
D gene: TRBD1
CDR3 protein: CASSQDDRGTNTEAFF
CDR3 DNA: TGTGCCAGCAGCCAAGATGACAGGGGGACGAACACTGAAGCTTTCTTT

CDR3 length: 16
V gene: TRBV28
J gene: TRBJ1-1
clone size: .
D gene: .
CDR3 protein: CASSLIRGLGNTEAFF
CDR3 DNA: TGTGCCAGCAGTTTAATTCGGGGTTTGGGGAACACTGAAGCTTTCTTT

CDR3 length: 15
V gene: TRBV5-8
J gene: TRBJ2-1
clone size: .
D gene: TRBD2
CDR3 protein: CASRVLAGVSNEQFF
CDR3 DNA: TGTGCCAGCAGGGTACTAGCGGGAGTTAGCAATGAGCAGTTCTTC